These T cell receptor beta chains were read from a single sample in a study of CD8 T cells in Susac syndrome. Using its own MiXCR run on the immunoSEQ multiplex PCR reads, TCRdb lists one record per CDR3 protein. The sample lists around 150,000 distinct CDR3 sequences, roughly 94% occurring once. Sequencing was carried out using CD4+ T cells from PBMCs. The source of these receptors is a human donor with Susac syndrome. The CDR3 runs from the conserved cysteine through the conserved F or W. The D gene is left open where the match is weak. Some rows mark clone size as missing; the rest say once, few, many or name a class of expanded clone.

V	D	J	size	CDR3	DNA
TRBV20-1	.	TRBJ2-3	.	CSARDPLRGGPDTQYF	TGCAGTGCTAGAGACCCATTAAGGGGGGGCCCAGATACGCAGTATTTT
TRBV18	.	TRBJ2-1	.	CASSEVSYNEQFF	TGTGCCAGCTCAGAGGTCTCCTACAATGAGCAGTTCTTC
TRBV19	TRBD2	TRBJ2-3	.	CASTTSGGNTDTQYF	TGTGCCAGTACAACTAGCGGGGGGAACACAGATACGCAGTATTTT
TRBV20-1	.	TRBJ1-2	once	CSAREERYYGYTF	TGCAGTGCTAGAGAGGAGCGGTACTATGGCTACACCTTC
TRBV5-1	.	TRBJ2-3	once	CASSLEYDTQYF	TGCGCCAGCAGCTTGGAGTACGATACGCAGTATTTT
TRBV20-1	.	TRBJ1-2	.	CSAQQSQPGGGYTF	TGCAGTGCCCAGCAGTCCCAGCCGGGGGGAGGCTACACCTTC
TRBV5-6	.	TRBJ2-3	.	CASSLVGDTQYF	TGTGCCAGCAGCTTGGTGGGAGATACGCAGTATTTT
TRBV12-3/TRBV12-4	.	TRBJ2-1	.	CASSFQTLAGQFF	TGTGCCAGCAGTTTCCAGACCCTGGCAGGGCAGTTCTTC
TRBV29-1	.	TRBJ2-7	.	CSVEDHASNDYEQYF	TGCAGCGTTGAAGATCACGCTAGCAACGACTACGAGCAGTACTTC
TRBV3-1	.	TRBJ2-2	.	CATRFSGELFF	TGTGCCACCCGATTTTCCGGGGAGCTGTTTTTT
TRBV12-3/TRBV12-4	.	TRBJ1-6	.	CASTPRSNSPLHF	TGTGCCAGCACCCCCCGGTCGAATTCACCCCTCCACTTT
TRBV6-2/TRBV6-3	.	TRBJ2-5	.	CASSYNLGRETQYF	TGTGCCAGCAGCTATAACCTCGGGCGGGAGACCCAGTACTTC
TRBV6-7	.	TRBJ2-4	once	CASSYSPGQLAKNIQYF	TGTGCCAGCAGTTACTCCCCCGGACAGCTAGCCAAAAACATTCAGTACTTC
TRBV20-1	.	TRBJ2-4	.	CSARDKALAKNIQYF	TGCAGTGCTAGAGATAAAGCCCTAGCCAAAAACATTCAGTACTTC
TRBV30	.	TRBJ2-5	.	CAWRVSGETQYF	TGTGCCTGGAGGGTATCAGGAGAGACCCAGTACTTC
TRBV20-1	.	TRBJ1-5	.	CSVVSGDQPQHF	TGCAGTGTGGTGTCGGGGGATCAGCCCCAGCATTTT
TRBV30	TRBD1	TRBJ1-1	.	CAWRAYRGNTEAFF	TGTGCCTGGAGGGCCTACAGGGGGAACACTGAAGCTTTCTTT
TRBV20-1	TRBD2	TRBJ2-2	.	CSARGTSGTLTGELFF	TGCAGTGCTAGAGGGACTAGCGGGACTCTGACCGGGGAGCTGTTTTTT
TRBV19	.	TRBJ1-5	once	CASSTTTGSQPQHF	TGTGCCAGTAGTACCACGACAGGATCTCAGCCCCAGCATTTT
TRBV5-1	.	TRBJ2-5	.	CASSTGTGRETQYF	TGCGCCAGCAGCACCGGTACAGGGAGAGAGACCCAGTACTTC
TRBV27	.	TRBJ2-1	once	CASNHSLNEQFF	TGTGCCAGCAATCACAGTTTGAATGAGCAGTTCTTC
TRBV2	TRBD1	TRBJ1-1	.	CASRRTGVTEAFF	TGTGCCAGCAGGCGAACAGGGGTCACTGAAGCTTTCTTT
TRBV10-3	.	TRBJ1-1	.	CAIRARTNTEAFF	TGTGCCATCAGGGCTCGGACGAACACTGAAGCTTTCTTT
TRBV2	.	TRBJ1-5	.	CASMLGINQPQHF	TGTGCCAGCATGCTAGGGATCAATCAGCCCCAGCATTTT
TRBV9	TRBD2	TRBJ2-1	.	CASTSTRTSDNEQFF	TGTGCCAGCACCTCTACCCGGACTAGCGACAATGAGCAGTTCTTC
TRBV23-1	.	TRBJ2-7	.	CASSQYPNRDPTYEQYF	TGCGCCAGCAGTCAATATCCAAACAGGGACCCGACCTACGAGCAGTACTTC
TRBV6-2/TRBV6-3	TRBD2	TRBJ2-1	.	CAGGTTYNEQFF	TGTGCCGGCGGGACTACCTACAATGAGCAGTTCTTC
TRBV7-6	.	TRBJ2-5	once	CASSFAGHQETQYF	TGTGCCAGCAGCTTCGCGGGCCACCAAGAGACCCAGTACTTC
TRBV18	.	TRBJ1-5	.	CASSPNRDQPQHF	TGTGCCAGCTCACCCAACAGGGACCAGCCCCAGCATTTT